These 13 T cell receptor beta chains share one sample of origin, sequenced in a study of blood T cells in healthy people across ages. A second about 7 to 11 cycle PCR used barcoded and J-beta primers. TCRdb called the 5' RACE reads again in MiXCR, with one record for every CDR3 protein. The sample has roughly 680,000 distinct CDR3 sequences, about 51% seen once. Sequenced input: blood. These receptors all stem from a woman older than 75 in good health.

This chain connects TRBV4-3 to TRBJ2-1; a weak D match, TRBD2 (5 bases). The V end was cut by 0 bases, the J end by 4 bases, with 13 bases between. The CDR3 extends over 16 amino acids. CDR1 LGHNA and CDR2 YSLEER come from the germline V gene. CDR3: CASSQDLGRGYNEQFF. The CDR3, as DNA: TGCGCCAGCAGCCAAGATCTAGGACGGGGATACAATGAGCAGTTCTTC.

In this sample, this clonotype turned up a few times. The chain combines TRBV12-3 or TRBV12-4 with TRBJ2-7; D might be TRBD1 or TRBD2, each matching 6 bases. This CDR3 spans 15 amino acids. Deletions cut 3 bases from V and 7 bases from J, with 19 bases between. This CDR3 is CASSFGGLKSNEQYF. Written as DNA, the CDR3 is TGTGCCAGCAGTTTTGGGGGGCTAAAAAGCAATGAGCAGTACTTC.

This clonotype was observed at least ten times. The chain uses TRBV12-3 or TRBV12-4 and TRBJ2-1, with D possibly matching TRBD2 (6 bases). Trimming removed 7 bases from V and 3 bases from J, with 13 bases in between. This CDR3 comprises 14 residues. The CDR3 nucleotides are TGTGCCAGCACCATAGGGACTTTCTACAATGAGCAGTTCTTC. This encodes CASTIGTFYNEQFF.

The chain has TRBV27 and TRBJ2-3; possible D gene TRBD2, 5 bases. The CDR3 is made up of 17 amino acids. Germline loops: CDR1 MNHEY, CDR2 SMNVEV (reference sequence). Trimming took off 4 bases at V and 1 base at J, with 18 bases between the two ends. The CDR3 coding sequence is TGTGCCAGCAGTTCAATTGCCTTGGCGGGCGGCACAGATACGCAGTATTTT. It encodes CASSSIALAGGTDTQYF.

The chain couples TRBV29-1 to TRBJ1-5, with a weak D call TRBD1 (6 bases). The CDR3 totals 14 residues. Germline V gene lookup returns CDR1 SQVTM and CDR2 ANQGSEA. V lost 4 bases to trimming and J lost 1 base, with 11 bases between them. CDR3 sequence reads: CSVATGKSNQPQHF. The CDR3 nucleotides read TGCAGCGTTGCAACAGGGAAGAGCAATCAGCCCCAGCATTTT.

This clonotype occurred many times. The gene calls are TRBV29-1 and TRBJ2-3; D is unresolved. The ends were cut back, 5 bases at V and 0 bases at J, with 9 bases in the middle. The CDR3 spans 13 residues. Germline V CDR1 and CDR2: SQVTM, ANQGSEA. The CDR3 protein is CSVPTLSTDTQYF. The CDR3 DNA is TGCAGCGTTCCCACCCTGAGCACAGATACGCAGTATTTT.

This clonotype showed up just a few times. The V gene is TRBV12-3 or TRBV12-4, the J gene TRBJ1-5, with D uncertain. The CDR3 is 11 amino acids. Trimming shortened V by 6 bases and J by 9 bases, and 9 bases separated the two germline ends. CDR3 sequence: CASSKVGPQHF. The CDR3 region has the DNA TGTGCCAGCAGCAAGGTGGGGCCCCAGCATTTT.

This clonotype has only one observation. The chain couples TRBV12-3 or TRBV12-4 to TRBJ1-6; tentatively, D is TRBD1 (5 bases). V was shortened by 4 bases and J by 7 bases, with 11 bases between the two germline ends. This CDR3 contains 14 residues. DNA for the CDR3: TGTGCCAGCAGTTATCGGGACGGCAATTCACCCCTCCACTTT. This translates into CASSYRDGNSPLHF.

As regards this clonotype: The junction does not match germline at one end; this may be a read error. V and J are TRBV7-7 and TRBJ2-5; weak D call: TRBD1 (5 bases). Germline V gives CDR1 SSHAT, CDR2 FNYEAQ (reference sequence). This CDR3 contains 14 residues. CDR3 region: CASSLSSGKETQYF. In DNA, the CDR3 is TGTGCTAGCAGCTTATCCTCAGGGAAAGAGACCCAGTACTTC.

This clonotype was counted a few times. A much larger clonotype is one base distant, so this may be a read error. In nucleotides, the CDR3 is TGCAGTGCCACTCGGATAGCGGGGGCCCCTAATGAGCAGTACTTC. This gives the protein CSATRIAGAPNEQYF. V usage is TRBV20-1 and J usage is TRBJ2-5, with 9 bases matching TRBD2. The length of the CDR3 is 15 residues. Germline CDR1 DFQATT, CDR2 SNEGSKA (reference sequence). Trimming at V came to 6 bases and at J to 11 bases, leaving 19 bases not matched to a gene.

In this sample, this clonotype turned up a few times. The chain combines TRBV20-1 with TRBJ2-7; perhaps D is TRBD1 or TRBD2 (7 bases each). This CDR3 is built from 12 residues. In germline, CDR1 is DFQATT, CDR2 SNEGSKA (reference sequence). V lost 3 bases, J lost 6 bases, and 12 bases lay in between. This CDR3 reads CSASPGGGEQYF. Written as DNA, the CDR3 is TGCAGTGCTAGCCCAGGGGGGGGCGAGCAGTACTTC.

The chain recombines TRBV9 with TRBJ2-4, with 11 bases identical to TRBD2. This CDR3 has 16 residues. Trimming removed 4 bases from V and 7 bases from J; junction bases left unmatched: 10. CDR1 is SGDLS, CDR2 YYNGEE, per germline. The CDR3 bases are TGTGCCAGCAGCCCTCGACTAGCGGGACCGTGGAACATTCAGTACTTC. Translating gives CASSPRLAGPWNIQYF.

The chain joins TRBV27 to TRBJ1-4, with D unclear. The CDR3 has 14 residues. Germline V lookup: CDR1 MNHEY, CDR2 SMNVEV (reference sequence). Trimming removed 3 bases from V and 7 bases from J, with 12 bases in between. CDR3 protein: CASSFGRLSEKLFF. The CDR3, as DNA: TGTGCCAGCAGTTTCGGGAGATTAAGTGAAAAACTGTTTTTT.